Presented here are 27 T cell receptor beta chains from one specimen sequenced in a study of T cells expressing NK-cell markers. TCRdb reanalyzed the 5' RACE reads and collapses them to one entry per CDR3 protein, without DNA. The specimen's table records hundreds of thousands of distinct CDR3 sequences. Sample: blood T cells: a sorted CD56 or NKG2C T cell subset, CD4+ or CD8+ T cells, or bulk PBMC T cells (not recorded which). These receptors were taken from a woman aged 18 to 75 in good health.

The CDR3 reads CASSPPSTGELFF. V gene TRBV18 combines with J gene TRBJ2-2. The CDR3 sequence is 13 residues long. Germline CDR1 and CDR2: KGHSH and LQKENI.

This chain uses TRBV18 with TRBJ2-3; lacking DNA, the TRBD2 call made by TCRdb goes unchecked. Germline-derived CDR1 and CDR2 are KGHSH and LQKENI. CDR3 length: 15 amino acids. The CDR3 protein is CASSPLGGRPDTQYF.

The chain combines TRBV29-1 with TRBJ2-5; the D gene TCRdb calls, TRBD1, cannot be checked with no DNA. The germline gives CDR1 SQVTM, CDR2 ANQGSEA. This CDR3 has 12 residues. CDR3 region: CSETTGSGTQYF.

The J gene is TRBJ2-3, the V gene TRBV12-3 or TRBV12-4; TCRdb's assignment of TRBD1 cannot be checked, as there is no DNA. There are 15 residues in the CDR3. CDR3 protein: CASSLNRVSTDTQYF.

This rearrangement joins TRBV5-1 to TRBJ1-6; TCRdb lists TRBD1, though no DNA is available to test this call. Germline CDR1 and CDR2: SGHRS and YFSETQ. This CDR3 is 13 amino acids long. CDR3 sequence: CASRTGATSPLHF.

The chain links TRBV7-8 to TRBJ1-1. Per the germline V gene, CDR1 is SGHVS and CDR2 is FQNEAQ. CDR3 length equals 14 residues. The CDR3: CASSLRESNTEAFF.

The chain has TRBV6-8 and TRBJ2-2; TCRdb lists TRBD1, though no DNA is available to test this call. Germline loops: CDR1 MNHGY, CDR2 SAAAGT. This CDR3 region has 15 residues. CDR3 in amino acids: CAPEGGGTNTGELFF.

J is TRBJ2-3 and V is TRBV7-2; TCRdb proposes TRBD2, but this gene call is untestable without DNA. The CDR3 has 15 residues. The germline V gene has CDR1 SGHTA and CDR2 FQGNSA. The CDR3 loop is CASSLVGGSADTQYF. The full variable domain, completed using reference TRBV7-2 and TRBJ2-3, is GAGVSQSPSNKVTEKGKDVELRCDPISGHTALYWYRQSLGQGLEFLIYFQGNSAPDKSGLPSDRFSAERTGGSVSTLTIQRTQQEDSAVYLCASSLVGGSADTQYFGPGTRLTVL.

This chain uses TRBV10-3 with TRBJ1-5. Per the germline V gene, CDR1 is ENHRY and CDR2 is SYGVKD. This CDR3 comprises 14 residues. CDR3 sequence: CAISEGSHNQPQHF.

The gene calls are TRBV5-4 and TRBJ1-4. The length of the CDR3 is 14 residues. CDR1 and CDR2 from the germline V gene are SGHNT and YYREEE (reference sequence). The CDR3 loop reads CASSWDRLNEKLFF.

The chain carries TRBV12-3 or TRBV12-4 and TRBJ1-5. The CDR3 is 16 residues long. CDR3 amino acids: CASSLGGRADNQPQHF.

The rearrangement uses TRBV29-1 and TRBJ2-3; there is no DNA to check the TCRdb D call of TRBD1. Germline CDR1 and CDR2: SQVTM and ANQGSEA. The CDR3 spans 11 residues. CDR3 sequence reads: CSSRGTDTQYF.

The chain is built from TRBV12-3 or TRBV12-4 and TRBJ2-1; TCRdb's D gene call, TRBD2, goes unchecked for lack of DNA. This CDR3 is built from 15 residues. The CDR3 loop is CASRSGLAGGNEQFF.

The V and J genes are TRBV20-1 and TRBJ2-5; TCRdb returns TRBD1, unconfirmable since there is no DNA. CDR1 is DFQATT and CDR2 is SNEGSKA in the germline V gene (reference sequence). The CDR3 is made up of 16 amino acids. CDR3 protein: CSARPRDRGRPWTQYF.

The CDR3 is CASSSEATDTQYF. This chain links TRBV27 with TRBJ2-3. Germline assignment: CDR1 MNHEY and CDR2 SMNVEV (reference sequence). CDR3 length: 13 residues.

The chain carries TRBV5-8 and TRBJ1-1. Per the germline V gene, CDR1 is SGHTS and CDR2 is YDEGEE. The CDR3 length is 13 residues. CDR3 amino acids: CASSSRMNTEAFF.

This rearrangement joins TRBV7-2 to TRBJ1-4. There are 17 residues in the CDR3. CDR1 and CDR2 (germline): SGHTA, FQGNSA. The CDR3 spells CASSLGGLALGNEKLFF.

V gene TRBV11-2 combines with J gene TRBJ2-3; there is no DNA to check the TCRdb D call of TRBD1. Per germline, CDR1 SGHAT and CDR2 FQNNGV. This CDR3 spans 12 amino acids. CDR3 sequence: CASSWDLLSQYF.

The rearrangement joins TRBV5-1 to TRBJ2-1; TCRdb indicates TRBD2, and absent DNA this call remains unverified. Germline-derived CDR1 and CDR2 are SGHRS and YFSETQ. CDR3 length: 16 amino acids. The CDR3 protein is CASSSSSGNSYNEQFF. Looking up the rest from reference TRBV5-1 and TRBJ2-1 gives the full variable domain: KAGVTQTPRYLIKTRGQQVTLSCSPISGHRSVSWYQQTPGQGLQFLFEYFSETQRNKGNFPGRFSGRQFSNSRSEMNVSTLELGDSALYLCASSSSSGNSYNEQFFGPGTRLTVL.

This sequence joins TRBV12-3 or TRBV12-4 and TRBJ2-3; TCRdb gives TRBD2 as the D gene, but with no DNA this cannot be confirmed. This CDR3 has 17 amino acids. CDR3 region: CASSKTSGGARPDTQYF.

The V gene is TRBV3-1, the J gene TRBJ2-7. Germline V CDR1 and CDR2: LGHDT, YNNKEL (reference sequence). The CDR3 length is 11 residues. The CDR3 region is CASSQVEEQYF.

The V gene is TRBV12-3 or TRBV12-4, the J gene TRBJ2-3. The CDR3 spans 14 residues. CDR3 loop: CASSLGSFTDTQYF.

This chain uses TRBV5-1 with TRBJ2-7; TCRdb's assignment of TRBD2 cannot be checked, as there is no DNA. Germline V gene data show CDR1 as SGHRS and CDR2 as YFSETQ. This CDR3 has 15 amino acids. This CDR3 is CASSLESTPAYEQYF.

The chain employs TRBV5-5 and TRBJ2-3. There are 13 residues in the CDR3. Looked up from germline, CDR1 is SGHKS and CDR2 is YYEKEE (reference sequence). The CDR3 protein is CASSSRPTDTQYF.

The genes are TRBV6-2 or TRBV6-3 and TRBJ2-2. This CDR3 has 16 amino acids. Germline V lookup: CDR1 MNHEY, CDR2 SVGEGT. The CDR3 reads CASSYLGEMNTGELFF.

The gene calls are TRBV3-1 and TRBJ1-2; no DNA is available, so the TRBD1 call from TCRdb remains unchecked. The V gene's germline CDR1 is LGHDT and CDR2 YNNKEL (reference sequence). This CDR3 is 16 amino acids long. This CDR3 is CASSQDRGTALYGYTF.

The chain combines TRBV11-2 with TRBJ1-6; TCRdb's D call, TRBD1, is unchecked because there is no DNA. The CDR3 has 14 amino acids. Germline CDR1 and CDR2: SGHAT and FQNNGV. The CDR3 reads CASSLQDSYSPLHF.